Below are 19 T cell receptor beta chains sequenced from a single sample in a study of blood T cell repertoires in COVID-19 (dated by TCRdb to between 2020 and 2021). Libraries came from the immunoSEQ multiplex PCR assay. Imported from immuneACCESS, the table was reduced by TCRdb to in-frame sequences with V and J called. These copies leave out some clones; in studies compared against another copy, an unresolved V gene accounts for under half, and the cause of the remainder is not known. The sample table lists 310,000 or so clones, around 86% of them with a count of one. The top ten hold 1% of the sample. The sample taken for sequencing was peripheral blood. The receptor source for this set is a man aged 45-65 years with active or convalescent COVID-19.

This chain joins TRBV11-2 and TRBJ2-4; tentatively, D is TRBD2 (5 bases). The V end was cut by 0 bases, the J end by 12 bases, with 12 bases between. CDR1 and CDR2 from the germline V gene are SGHAT and FQNNGV. The CDR3 totals 13 residues. CDR3 in DNA: TGTGCCAGCAGCTTAGATATGCGGGCTGCTCAGTACTTC. Protein sequence: CASSLDMRAAQYF. Drawing the rest from reference TRBV11-2 and TRBJ2-4, the complete variable domain is EAGVAQSPRYKIIEKRQSVAFWCNPISGHATLYWYQQILGQGPKLLIQFQNNGVVDDSQLPKDRFSAERLKGVDSTLKIQPAKLEDSAVYLCASSLDMRAAQYFGAGTRLSVL.

The chain recombines TRBV7-3 with TRBJ2-7, with a possible D match to TRBD2 (6 bases). V lost 5 bases to trimming and J lost 5 bases, with 19 bases between them. This CDR3 has 15 residues. CDR1 SGHTA and CDR2 FQGTGA come from the germline V gene. DNA for the CDR3: TGTGCCAGCAGCCTAGGGACTCCCACGGTCGACGAGCAGTACTTC. It is translated as CASSLGTPTVDEQYF.

This clone was observed a single time. The chain has TRBV18 and TRBJ1-3; a weak D match, TRBD1 (5 bases). The V end lost 1 base, the J end lost 8 bases, and 6 bases lay between the germline ends. The germline V gene encodes CDR1 KGHSH and CDR2 LQKENI. The CDR3 runs 12 residues. The chain's CDR3 is CASSPRGDTIYF. The CDR3 nucleotides read TGTGCCAGCTCACCACGGGGGGACACCATATATTTT.

This chain uses TRBV2 with TRBJ1-4, with D perhaps TRBD1 (6 bases). Trimming removed 6 bases from V and 7 bases from J, with 18 bases in between. This CDR3 comprises 15 residues. The germline V gene has CDR1 SNHLY and CDR2 FYNNEI. The CDR3 region has the DNA TGTGCCAGCAGCGGTTTAGGGGGGGGGAGTGAAAAACTGTTTTTT. It codes for CASSGLGGGSEKLFF.

The chain employs TRBV5-1 and TRBJ2-3; tentatively, D is TRBD1 (6 bases). The CDR3 is 14 residues long. Looked up from germline, CDR1 is SGHRS and CDR2 is YFSETQ. V was pared by 4 bases and J by 2 bases, with 11 bases between. Here the CDR3 reads CASSPRTATDTQYF. In DNA, the CDR3 is TGCGCCAGCAGCCCCCGGACAGCCACAGATACGCAGTATTTT.

The chain carries TRBV9 and TRBJ2-3; the D is unclear. The germline V gene has CDR1 SGDLS and CDR2 YYNGEE. The V end lost 0 bases, the J end lost 0 bases, and 11 bases lay between the germline ends. This CDR3 has 16 amino acids. The CDR3 spells CASSVGAVGSTDTQYF. CDR3 DNA sequence: TGTGCCAGCAGCGTAGGGGCCGTAGGTAGCACAGATACGCAGTATTTT.

This clone was detected once. The chain couples TRBV6-5 to TRBJ2-3; 7 bases align to TRBD1. This CDR3 has 15 amino acids. The V gene's germline CDR1 is MNHEY and CDR2 SVGAGI. The V and J ends lost 7 bases and 0 bases, in that order; junction bases with no gene match: 7. CDR3 residues: CASKSGTASTDTQYF. DNA for the CDR3: TGTGCCAGCAAGTCTGGGACAGCTAGCACAGATACGCAGTATTTT.

The J gene is TRBJ2-4, the V gene TRBV6-5; perhaps TRBD1 as D (6 bases). V lost 5 bases, J lost 1 base, and 9 bases lay in between. Germline assignment: CDR1 MNHEY and CDR2 SVGAGI. CDR3 length: 14 residues. CDR3 in DNA: TGTGCCAGCAGTATAACAGGGGCCAAAAACATTCAGTACTTC. Protein sequence: CASSITGAKNIQYF.

The chain combines TRBV28 with TRBJ2-1; 10 bases align to TRBD1. Germline assignment: CDR1 MDHEN and CDR2 SYDVKM. CDR3 length equals 15 residues. With 6 bases clipped from V and 4 bases from J, the junction kept 6 bases outside the gene matches. The DNA for the CDR3 is TGTGCCAGCAGGGGGGACAGGGGAGAGTACAATGAGCAGTTCTTC. This sequence encodes CASRGDRGEYNEQFF.

This chain connects TRBV25-1 to TRBJ2-7, with 13 bases matching TRBD2. Germline CDR1 is MGHDK and CDR2 is SYGVNS. The CDR3 extends over 15 amino acids. Losses at the gene ends were 6 bases for V and 9 bases for J; bases not matched to a gene: 11. CDR3 in DNA: TGTGCCAGCAGCACCGGACTAGCGGGAGTTGTTGGGCAGTACTTC. Protein sequence: CASSTGLAGVVGQYF.

The gene calls are TRBV30 and TRBJ1-6; D might be TRBD1 (5 bases). CDR1 and CDR2 (germline): GTSNPN, SVGIG (reference sequence). The V end lost 3 bases, the J end lost 7 bases, and 19 bases lay between the germline ends. The CDR3 length is 16 residues. The CDR3 DNA reads as TGTGCCTGGAGCGGAGGGTCCGGGGGATCGAATTCACCCCTCCACTTT. Amino acid sequence: CAWSGGSGGSNSPLHF.

The chain has TRBV28 and TRBJ2-6; 8 bases line up with TRBD1. CDR3 length: 16 amino acids. CDR1 is MDHEN, CDR2 SYDVKM, per germline. With 10 bases clipped from V and 0 bases from J, the junction kept 8 bases outside the gene matches. CDR3 sequence: CATEDRVPSGANVLTF. CDR3 nucleotides: TGTGCCACTGAGGACAGGGTTCCCTCTGGGGCCAACGTCCTGACTTTC.

The V and J genes are TRBV28 and TRBJ1-6, with D unresolved. There are 14 residues in the CDR3. Per the germline V gene, CDR1 is MDHEN and CDR2 is SYDVKM. Trimming took 7 bases from V and 3 from J, leaving 10 bases between them. The CDR3 reads CASNPGDYNSPLHF. As DNA, the CDR3 is TGTGCCAGCAACCCCGGGGACTATAATTCACCCCTCCACTTT.

The V gene is TRBV19, the J gene TRBJ2-3, with D tentatively TRBD1 (6 bases). This CDR3 contains 15 residues. Trimming left V 1 base short and J 2 bases short, with 10 bases between. Germline CDR1 LNHDA, CDR2 SQIVND (reference sequence). The chain's CDR3 is CASSIGGLLTDTQYF. The CDR3 region has the DNA TGTGCCAGTAGTATAGGGGGGCTCCTCACAGATACGCAGTATTTT.

The chain uses TRBV7-3 and TRBJ1-5; unclear D gene. Germline CDR1 SGHTA, CDR2 FQGTGA. Trimming pared 5 bases from V and 3 bases from J, leaving 8 bases between. The CDR3 consists of 13 residues. The CDR3 loop is CASSPGYNQPQHF. The CDR3 coding sequence is TGTGCCAGCAGCCCGGGTTACAATCAGCCCCAGCATTTT.

This chain uses TRBV2 with TRBJ1-3; possibly TRBD1 for D (5 bases). With 6 bases removed from V and 6 bases from J, the gap between germline ends came to 15 bases. The length of the CDR3 is 14 residues. Germline V lookup: CDR1 SNHLY, CDR2 FYNNEI. CDR3 coding DNA: TGTGCCAGCAGACTGGGGGGAGGGCAAAACACCATATATTTT. Encoded protein: CASRLGGGQNTIYF. Full variable domain (rest looked up from reference TRBV2 and TRBJ1-3): EPEVTQTPSHQVTQMGQEVILRCVPISNHLYFYWYRQILGQKVEFLVSFYNNEISEKSEIFDDQFSVERPDGSNFTLKIRSTKLEDSAMYFCASRLGGGQNTIYFGEGSWLTVV.

V and J are TRBV2 and TRBJ1-4, with a tentative D call TRBD1 (5 bases). Trimming cost V 5 bases and J 4 bases, with 11 bases left between them. The CDR3 totals 14 residues. The germline V gene has CDR1 SNHLY and CDR2 FYNNEI. CDR3 protein: CASSSQGSNEKLFF. The CDR3 DNA reads as TGTGCCAGCAGTTCCCAGGGTAGTAATGAAAAACTGTTTTTT.

This chain uses TRBV9 with TRBJ2-1; 8 nucleotides line up with TRBD2. The CDR3 spans 18 residues. Trimming at V came to 3 bases and at J to 4 bases, leaving 15 bases not matched to a gene. CDR1 and CDR2 (germline): SGDLS, YYNGEE. The CDR3 DNA is TGTGCCAGCAGCGCTCCGGCGAGCGGGAGTTCCCCTTACAATGAGCAGTTCTTC. Its translation is CASSAPASGSSPYNEQFF.

This clone was detected once. The V gene is TRBV4-3, the J gene TRBJ1-2, with D maybe TRBD1 (5 bases). The CDR3 has 16 residues. V was pared by 4 bases and J by 4 bases, with 19 bases between. The germline V gene encodes CDR1 LGHNA and CDR2 YSLEER. The chain's CDR3 is CASSPSRRAGTYGYTF. The CDR3 DNA reads TGCGCCAGCAGCCCATCAAGGAGGGCAGGGACCTATGGCTACACCTTC.